Given below is one TCR beta chain in context. The data are from a study of T cell changes during pregnancy in multiple sclerosis. Germline V lookup: CDR1 SGHNT, CDR2 YYREEE (reference sequence). The V gene lost 3 bases and the J gene lost 3 bases, with 12 bases spanning the gap. The CDR3 has 14 amino acids. Data came from immunoSEQ multiplex PCR; TCRdb stores just in-frame clones and leaves some out. The repertoire holds 65,000 to 85,000 clones, with 94% as singletons. Sequencing was performed on peripheral blood, taken in the second trimester of pregnancy. This TCR derives from a female donor in good health, enrolled as a control in a pregnancy study. The gene calls are TRBV5-4 and TRBJ1-2, with D unresolved. This CDR3 is CASSSGSGYYGYTF. The CDR3 region has the DNA TGTGCCAGCAGCTCCGGATCAGGATACTATGGCTACACCTTC.